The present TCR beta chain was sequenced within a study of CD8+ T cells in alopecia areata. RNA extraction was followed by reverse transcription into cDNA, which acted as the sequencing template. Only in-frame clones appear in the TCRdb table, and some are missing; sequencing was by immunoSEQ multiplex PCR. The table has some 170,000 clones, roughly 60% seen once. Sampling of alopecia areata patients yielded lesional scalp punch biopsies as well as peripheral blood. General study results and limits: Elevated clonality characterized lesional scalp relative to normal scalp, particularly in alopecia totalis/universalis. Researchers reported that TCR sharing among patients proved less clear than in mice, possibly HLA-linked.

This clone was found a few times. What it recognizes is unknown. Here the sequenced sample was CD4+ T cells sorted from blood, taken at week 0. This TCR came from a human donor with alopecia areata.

CDR3 sequence reads: CASSLDRGVELAPQHF. For the CDR3, the DNA is TGTGCCAGCAGCCTCGATAGGGGAGTCGAATTGGCTCCCCAGCATTTT. The J gene is TRBJ1-5, the V gene TRBV7-2, with D perhaps matching TRBD1 (5 bases). The germline V gene encodes CDR1 SGHTA and CDR2 FQGNSA. Trimming removed 5 bases from V and 10 bases from J, with 24 bases in between. The CDR3 spans 16 residues.